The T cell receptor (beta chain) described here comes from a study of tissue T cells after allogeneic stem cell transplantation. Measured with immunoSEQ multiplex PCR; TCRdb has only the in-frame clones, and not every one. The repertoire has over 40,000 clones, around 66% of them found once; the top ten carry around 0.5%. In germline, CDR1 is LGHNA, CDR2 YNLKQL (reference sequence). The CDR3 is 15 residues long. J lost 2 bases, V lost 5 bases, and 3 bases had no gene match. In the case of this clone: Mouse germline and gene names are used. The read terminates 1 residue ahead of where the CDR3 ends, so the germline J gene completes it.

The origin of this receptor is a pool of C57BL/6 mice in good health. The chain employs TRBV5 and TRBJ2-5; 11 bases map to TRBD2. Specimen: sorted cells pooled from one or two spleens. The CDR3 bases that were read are TGTGCCAGCAGCTCACTGGGGGGGCGCCAAGACACCCAGTAC. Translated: CASSSLGGRQDTQY. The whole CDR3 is CASSSLGGRQDTQYF.